This TCR beta chain was identified in a study of blood T cell repertoires in COVID-19. Background on the study: The United States, Italy and Spain provided the acute and convalescent COVID-19 samples. Sources were T cells, B-cell-depleted T cells, or PBMCs; the material itself was cDNA or gDNA.

This CDR3 has 16 residues. Trimming left V 4 bases short and J 0 bases short, with 16 bases between. Germline V lookup: CDR1 SGHTS, CDR2 YDEGEE. In the authors' methods: Estimates of nucleated cell counts were drawn from the amplification of reference gene primers. Method: immunoSEQ multiplex PCR; TCRdb's copy keeps in-frame clones and lacks some. That table supplies the V and J calls and clone size; D and trimming were determined from the DNA. The table shows roughly 100,000 clones, with roughly 72% occurring only once. The specimen sequenced was peripheral blood. This receptor was taken from a man between 65 and 85 years old with acute or convalescent COVID-19. The genes are TRBV5-8 and TRBJ2-5, with D possibly matching TRBD2 (5 bases). Here the CDR3 reads CASSLGEIQYQETQYF. Here the CDR3 DNA reads TGTGCCAGCAGCCTCGGGGAGATTCAGTACCAAGAGACCCAGTACTTC.